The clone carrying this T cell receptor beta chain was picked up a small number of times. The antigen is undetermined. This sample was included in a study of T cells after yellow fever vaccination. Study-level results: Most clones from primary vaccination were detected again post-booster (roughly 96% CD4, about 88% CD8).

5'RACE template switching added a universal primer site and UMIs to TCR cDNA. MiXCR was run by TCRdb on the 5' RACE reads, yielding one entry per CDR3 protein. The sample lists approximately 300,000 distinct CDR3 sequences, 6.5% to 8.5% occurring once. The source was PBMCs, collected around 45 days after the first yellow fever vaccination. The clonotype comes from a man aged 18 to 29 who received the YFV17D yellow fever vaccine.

The CDR3 DNA sequence: TGCGCCAGCAGCTCGCAACCGCCGGGACAGGGAGCCTACGAGCAGTACTTC. It translates to CASSSQPPGQGAYEQYF. The rearrangement links TRBV5-1 to TRBJ2-7, with 9 bases matching TRBD1. Germline CDR1 is SGHRS and CDR2 is YFSETQ. This CDR3 is 17 amino acids long. V shed 3 bases, J shed 2 bases, and the junction held 12 bases outside the gene matches.